This T cell receptor beta chain was identified in a study of cytotoxic CD8 clonotypes in ibrutinib-treated CLL. Looked up from germline, CDR1 is SNHLY and CDR2 is FYNNEI. The CDR3 consists of 16 residues. Trimming took 10 bases from V and 0 from J, leaving 16 bases between them. The intended depth for sequencing was 1 in 200,000 to 1 in 1 million T cells. The data were produced by immunoSEQ multiplex PCR, yet TCRdb's version contains in-frame clones alone and is incomplete. The data contain approximately 160,000 clones, about 88% of them seen just once; the ten biggest clones take up roughly 3%. Points on this clone: Its target is unknown.

Study outcomes and limitations: Public clonotypes proved infrequent, and on treatment they shrank or remained steady. Clonality climbed at ibrutinib response, then dropped toward baseline at progression. Patients with sustained remission and those progressing were sampled at differing times.

The chain is built from TRBV2 and TRBJ2-6; no clear D. The receptor was derived from a human donor with chronic lymphocytic leukemia. Here the sequenced sample was PBMCs, taken at disease progression, from a patient treated with ibrutinib. CDR3 sequence (DNA): TGTGCCACCGAGAGGTCACACCTCTCTGGGGCCAACGTCCTGACTTTC. It codes for CATERSHLSGANVLTF.